These T cell receptor beta chains were read from a single sample in a study of early T cells in non-severe SARS-CoV-2 infection. TCRdb re-called the 5' RACE reads through MiXCR, storing one row per CDR3 protein. The sample records approximately 69,000 distinct CDR3 sequences, about an eighth being singletons. The source material was whole blood, sampled at baseline. Source of these receptors: an adult who was a healthcare worker with PCR-confirmed SARS-CoV-2 infection or an uninfected control (not recorded which). CDR3s include the opening cysteine and the closing phenylalanine or tryptophan. Some rows have no size entry. The others give once, few or many, or a class for an expanded clone.

abundance	v_gene	j_gene	CDR3aa
few	TRBV4-1	TRBJ2-3	CASSPGRSIDTQYF
-	TRBV28	TRBJ2-5	CASSQIYQETQYF
few	TRBV29-1	TRBJ1-6	CSVSGTGGSPLHF
few	TRBV20-1	TRBJ1-1	CSARAFMNTEAFF
few	TRBV30	TRBJ1-3	CAWGRSGNTIYF
-	TRBV5-6	TRBJ2-1	CASSLGIGGGDEQFF
-	TRBV11-3	TRBJ1-1	CASTRSGASNTEAFF
-	TRBV30	TRBJ1-1	CAWRAGMNTEAFF
-	TRBV6-4	TRBJ1-6	CASSAVATGNNSPLHF
few	TRBV10-3	TRBJ2-7	CAISESDRGSYEQYF
many	TRBV19	TRBJ2-2	CASSIAGAATGELFF
few	TRBV29-1	TRBJ2-5	CSVIASGETQYF
many	TRBV20-1	TRBJ2-5	CSARAGGSLETQYF
many	TRBV7-9	TRBJ2-3	CASSLPWADTQYF
few	TRBV10-3	TRBJ2-6	CAISDSNSGANVLTF
few	TRBV4-1	TRBJ1-1	CASSQGTPGIGAFF
few	TRBV28	TRBJ2-7	CASRPDRSPYEQYF
-	TRBV18	TRBJ1-1	CASSPGTGGSGEAFF
few	TRBV7-3	TRBJ1-1	CASSSGGRTEAFF